This T cell receptor beta chain was profiled in a study of CD8 T cells in ankylosing spondylitis. Study results and caveats: Before this, some motif variants had been reported in reactive arthritis synovial fluid and blood. Blood from ankylosing spondylitis patients appeared to carry a characteristic roughly 8-variant TCR beta motif.

Per the germline V gene, CDR1 is SGHTA and CDR2 is FQGTGA. Trimming cost V 2 bases and J 4 bases; bases outside gene matches: 4. The CDR3 contains 14 residues. Worth noting for this clonotype: Its antigen is unknown.

Quantitative 5'-RACE with molecular barcodes was used to make the TCR beta libraries. One entry per CDR3 protein, called by TCRdb with MiXCR from the 5' RACE reads. The sample carries about 160,000 distinct CDR3 sequences, around 45% recorded once. Sequenced material: synovial fluid, either unsorted or a sorted T cell fraction (not recorded which). The V and J genes are TRBV7-3 and TRBJ2-7, with 8 bases fitting TRBD2. The sequence was obtained from a male donor with ankylosing spondylitis. This chain's CDR3 is CASSLSGGHYEQYF. The CDR3, as DNA: TGTGCCAGCAGCTTATCGGGGGGGCATTACGAGCAGTACTTC. Variable domain in full (rest from reference TRBV7-3 and TRBJ2-7): GAGVSQTPSNKVTEKGKYVELRCDPISGHTALYWYRQSLGQGPEFLIYFQGTGAADDSGLPNDRFFAVRPEGSVSTLKIQRTERGDSAVYLCASSLSGGHYEQYFGPGTRLTVT.